This TCR beta chain was found in a study of Graves' ophthalmopathy and Graves' hyperthyroidism (dated by TCRdb to the late 2010s). Study-wide context: Peripheral blood was collected at initial diagnosis, prior to any treatment. In roughly 6 hyperthyroidism patients, T-cell repertoires of thyroid tissue and blood were compared. The independent validation cohort included about 19 hyperthyroidism patients plus 17 patients who later progressed from hyperthyroidism to ophthalmopathy. The roughly 99 discovery patients were divided at random into training and test sets in a 7:3 ratio. In total, approximately 140 blood samples were TCR-sequenced: 40 to 45 ophthalmopathy, under 80 hyperthyroidism and some 17 hyperthyroidism-to-ophthalmopathy patients. To explore V-J signatures distinguishing ophthalmopathy from hyperthyroidism, a discovery set of 100 or so patients (roughly 42 ophthalmopathy, 57 stable hyperthyroidism) was enrolled. Following sample collection, hyperthyroidism patients were given methimazole at a starting dose of 30 mg daily, and ophthalmopathy patients were given high-dose intravenous methylprednisolone. TCR beta repertoire signatures were used to distinguish Graves' ophthalmopathy from Graves' hyperthyroidism and to predict progression to ophthalmopathy.

A patient counted as having stable hyperthyroidism if there was no progression to ophthalmopathy within 18 months of follow-up. Hyperthyroidism patients were newly diagnosed, were aged 18 to 65 years, and had a disease duration under 2 months. Patients with other autoimmune diseases, uncontrolled infections, pregnancy or lactation were excluded. Clinical symptoms, serum thyroxine, TRAb, thyroid ultrasound and orbital computed tomography formed the basis of the diagnosis. Using Ficoll-Paque density gradient centrifugation, PBMCs were isolated from about 9.4 ml of fresh peripheral blood. Trizol reagent was used to extract the total RNA, and its quality was then checked on an Agilent 2100 Bioanalyzer. Broad study findings and their caveats: In validation, the model predicted ophthalmopathy progression with about 71% sensitivity and around 72% specificity; about a dozen predicted patients were CT-confirmed with GO in a median of around 6 months. The 13-signature model separated ophthalmopathy from stable hyperthyroidism with approximately 90% sensitivity and almost 84% specificity in cross-validation, and 80%/75% in the test set. Most expanded thyroid clonotypes with a frequency above 0.001 also appeared in blood, which suggests that blood repertoires may reflect the immune response in the thyroid. No statistical method was used to set the sample size in advance, and the investigators knew which group each participant was assigned to.

The CDR3 has 17 amino acids, counting the end cysteine and phenylalanine. Only the CDR3 DNA is retained, 51 bases long and in frame from the first base. The CDR1 and CDR2 encoded by the germline V gene (reference sequence) are SGHAT and FQDESV. A distance of 14 bases separates the germline ends of V and J, which lose 0 bases and 0 bases respectively. This clonotype showed up many times. What antigen it recognizes has not been identified. Base qualities are not provided; no much larger clone lies one nucleotide away. For repertoire sequencing, TCR beta CDR3 regions were amplified from RNA transcripts. The first round was an RT-PCR using HTBI primers with the Qiagen OneStep RT-PCR kit, and this first round was followed by a second-round multiplex PCR, then size selection and purification. Libraries were sequenced on an Illumina HiSeq2000 using paired-end 100 bp reads. The source study handled its data this way. SOAPnuke was used to process the reads, removing any read that contained adapters or uncalled bases, had a mean Phred below 15, or lacked an exact match to the constant primer or identifier. High-quality paired reads were merged with COPE v1.2.5. Each unique nucleotide sequence was treated as a clonotype, and MiTCR v1.1 was used to align the clonotypes to the IMGT TRB V, D and J references. Analysis was restricted to V-J combinations with a frequency above 0.0001, which covered 99.2% of repertoires. For each V-J combination, a TCR clonal expansion and chaos score was defined as F50 clonal expansion divided by the chaos observed in the TCRdist matrix. Welch's t-statistics and random forest were used to narrow the features down to approximately twelve V-J combinations, which were then fed into a naive Bayes classifier. Thyroid-blood repertoire similarity was quantified with the Morisita-Horn index. TCRdb reprocessed the public reads (quality trimming at Q25 with fastp, clone calling with MiXCR) and kept in-frame beta chains. A single entry per CDR3 protein holds the most common genes and DNA from its merged rows. These V and J calls are TCRdb output, not the study's own analysis. Here the sample has just over 600,000 distinct CDR3 sequences; 22% occur a single time. The ten largest make up more than 5.5% of the sample.

The sample comprised peripheral blood. This receptor was identified in a woman between 18 and 29 years old with stable Graves' hyperthyroidism. Some clones in this sample may be carry-over from other donors' samples. Donor details come from another sample of the same person, matched by shared clones. Recombination linked TRBV11-1 to TRBJ1-1; the D region possibly corresponds to TRBD1 (5 bases align). Read as DNA, the sequence is TGTGCCAGCAGCTTAGCGACAGCCGCGAACCTGAACACTGAAGCTTTCTTT. Its protein reads: CASSLATAANLNTEAFF.